This TCR beta chain was found in a study of sequential checkpoint blockade in melanoma. On the study more broadly: Patients were randomized 1:1 to nivolumab-then-ipilimumab or ipilimumab-then-nivolumab first-line. 75 to 95 pretreatment tumor DNA samples were TCRβ immunosequenced. Over 20 patients had matched tumor biopsies before treatment and at week 13 after nivolumab or ipilimumab alone.

The V gene's germline CDR1 is SGDLS and CDR2 YYNGEE. The V gene end was trimmed by 2 bases and the J gene end by 1 base; junction bases not matched to a gene: 5. This CDR3 comprises 15 residues. The assay was immunoSEQ multiplex PCR, and TCRdb's table has in-frame clones only and misses some. The data show some 7,900 clones, around a quarter seen once. Regarding treatment: randomized to nivolumab then ipilimumab (arm A) or the reverse (arm B). None of the patients previously received DNA-damaging chemotherapy. This TCR was sampled from a human donor with melanoma. The chain is built from TRBV9 and TRBJ1-1, with 7 bases fitting TRBD1. The starting material was tumor tissue (inferred from file names), obtained from a patient given nivolumab and ipilimumab in sequence. CDR3 nucleotide sequence: TGTGCCAGCAGCGTCCGGGACAGCTCGAACACTGAAGCTTTCTTT. It encodes CASSVRDSSNTEAFF.